These 28 T cell receptor beta chains share one sample of origin, sequenced in a study of blood T cell repertoires in COVID-19. Assay: immunoSEQ multiplex PCR; the TCRdb copy retains only in-frame clones and omits some. The table has about 140,000 clones, about 80% seen once. The specimen was peripheral blood. Every receptor here comes from a man aged 55 to 70 with acute or convalescent COVID-19.

The V and J genes are TRBV5-6 and TRBJ1-4, with TRBD1 identical over 11 bases. After removal of 5 bases from V and 7 bases from J, the junction contained 4 bases not matched to a gene. The CDR3 sequence is 14 residues long. CDR1 SGHDT and CDR2 YYEEEE come from the germline V gene. The CDR3 nucleotides are TGTGCCAGCAGGAGGACAGGGGGCGGTGAAAAACTGTTTTTT. Encoded protein: CASRRTGGGEKLFF.

The chain is built from TRBV9 and TRBJ2-1, with TRBD2 matching over 8 bases. V was pared by 2 bases and J by 7 bases, with 8 bases of the junction left unmatched. The CDR3 is 15 amino acids. Per germline, CDR1 SGDLS and CDR2 YYNGEE. This CDR3 is CASSVASGGANEQFF. The DNA for the CDR3 is TGTGCCAGCAGCGTCGCCTCGGGAGGGGCGAATGAGCAGTTCTTC.

The rearrangement joins TRBV10-3 to TRBJ2-1; the D is unclear. Germline V gives CDR1 ENHRY, CDR2 SYGVKD. CDR3 size: 12 residues. The germline V and J ends were trimmed by 3 bases and 5 bases, with 5 bases remaining between them. The DNA of the CDR3 is TGTGCCATCAGTGACAGTCACAATGAGCAGTTCTTC. Translated: CAISDSHNEQFF.

The chain uses TRBV19 and TRBJ2-1, with 13 bases identical to TRBD2. Per germline, CDR1 LNHDA and CDR2 SQIVND (reference sequence). V lost 6 bases, J lost 7 bases, and 9 bases stayed unmatched. This CDR3 is 16 amino acids long. The CDR3 region is CASSRTSGGFPNEQFF. The CDR3 region has the DNA TGTGCCAGTAGCCGGACTAGCGGGGGATTCCCTAATGAGCAGTTCTTC.

The V gene is TRBV30, the J gene TRBJ1-1, with 10 nucleotides matching TRBD1. V lost 5 bases, J lost 9 bases, and 3 bases stayed unmatched. This CDR3 contains 11 residues. From germline, CDR1 is GTSNPN and CDR2 SVGIG (reference sequence). Here the CDR3 reads CAWGDRGKAFF. The CDR3 bases are TGTGCCTGGGGGGACAGGGGAAAAGCTTTCTTT.

The J gene is TRBJ1-5, the V gene TRBV6-1; 8 bases are shared with TRBD1. CDR3 size: 16 residues. Trimming removed 2 bases from V and 1 base from J; junction bases left unmatched: 4. Looked up from germline, CDR1 is MNHNS and CDR2 is SASEGT. The CDR3 loop is CASSEYGTGSNQPQHF. The CDR3 DNA reads as TGTGCCAGCAGTGAATATGGGACAGGAAGCAATCAGCCCCAGCATTTT.

The chain joins TRBV6-5 to TRBJ1-2; D might be TRBD1 (5 bases). The CDR3 extends over 11 amino acids. Looked up from germline, CDR1 is MNHEY and CDR2 is SVGAGI. The V gene lost 10 bases and the J gene lost 3 bases, with 9 bases spanning the gap. CDR3 DNA: TGTGCCACCAGACAGTACTATGGCTACACCTTC. Its protein is CATRQYYGYTF.

The chain joins TRBV6-5 to TRBJ1-4, with 9 positions matching TRBD1. Germline values: CDR1 MNHEY, CDR2 SVGAGI. V shed 7 bases, J shed 8 bases, and the junction held 8 bases outside the gene matches. This CDR3 is 14 amino acids long. The CDR3 sequence: CASTRTGEREKLFF. In DNA form, the CDR3 reads TGTGCCAGCACCAGGACAGGGGAAAGAGAAAAACTGTTTTTT.

Regarding this clone: This CDR3 is also generated by other DNA sequences in the sample. The CDR3 coding sequence is TGTGCCAGTAGGTCGGGAGGAGCTGGAAACACCATATATTTT. Translating it yields CASRSGGAGNTIYF. V and J are TRBV19 and TRBJ1-3; D not resolved. With 6 bases removed from V and 2 bases from J, the gap between germline ends came to 11 bases. Per germline, CDR1 LNHDA and CDR2 SQIVND (reference sequence). The CDR3 is 14 amino acids.

A single count supports this clone. The chain is built from TRBV4-2 and TRBJ1-5; tentatively, D is TRBD1 (5 bases). The CDR3 is 14 residues long. Germline CDR1 LGHNA, CDR2 YNFKEQ. V gave up 6 bases and J gave up 0 bases, with 9 bases separating them. In DNA form, the CDR3 reads TGTGCCAGCAGTTCACAGGATAGCAATCAGCCCCAGCATTTT. Translation: CASSSQDSNQPQHF.

This clone was found many times. V and J are TRBV7-9 and TRBJ1-1; a weak D match, TRBD1 (6 bases). Per germline, CDR1 SEHNR and CDR2 FQNEAQ (reference sequence). V shed 8 bases and J shed 6 bases, with 16 bases lying between them. The CDR3 is 13 residues long. Here the CDR3 reads CASRHRALPEAFF. CDR3 DNA: TGTGCCAGCCGGCACAGGGCATTACCTGAAGCTTTCTTT.

This rearrangement joins TRBV7-3 to TRBJ2-1; TRBD2 is a possible D gene (6 bases). The ends were cut back, 4 bases at V and 8 bases at J, with 9 bases in the middle. CDR1 and CDR2 from the germline V gene are SGHTA and FQGTGA. CDR3 length equals 12 residues. The CDR3, as DNA: TGTGCCAGCAGCTCCGGCGGGGATGAGCAGTTCTTC. Protein: CASSSGGDEQFF.

The V gene is TRBV5-1, the J gene TRBJ1-3; D call uncertain. V shed 0 bases and J shed 0 bases, with 7 bases lying between them. Germline V gene data show CDR1 as SGHRS and CDR2 as YFSETQ. The length of the CDR3 is 15 residues. The CDR3 nucleotides are TGCGCCAGCAGCTTGGGGGCCTTCTCTGGAAACACCATATATTTT. Translation: CASSLGAFSGNTIYF.

The rearrangement links TRBV7-9 to TRBJ1-4; no definite D call. This CDR3 comprises 14 residues. V was shortened by 2 bases and J by 7 bases, with 11 bases between the two germline ends. Germline CDR1 is SEHNR and CDR2 is FQNEAQ (reference sequence). The CDR3 DNA is TGTGCCAGCAGCTTACGAGGATCTGGTGAAAAACTGTTTTTT. Translation gives CASSLRGSGEKLFF.

As regards this clone: Other DNA sequences within the sample encode an identical CDR3. V gene TRBV5-1 combines with J gene TRBJ2-5, with TRBD2 as a possible D gene (6 bases). Germline loops: CDR1 SGHRS, CDR2 YFSETQ. Trimming removed 4 bases at V and 4 bases at J, with 11 bases between. This CDR3 comprises 13 residues. As DNA, the CDR3 is TGCGCCAGCAGCCTTTTGGGGGGAGAGACCCAGTACTTC. It yields the protein CASSLLGGETQYF. Full variable domain (missing parts from reference TRBV5-1 and TRBJ2-5): KAGVTQTPRYLIKTRGQQVTLSCSPISGHRSVSWYQQTPGQGLQFLFEYFSETQRNKGNFPGRFSGRQFSNSRSEMNVSTLELGDSALYLCASSLLGGETQYFGPGTRLLVL.

The V and J genes are TRBV7-9 and TRBJ2-3, with 10 positions matching TRBD1. Trimming at V came to 3 bases and at J to 3 bases, leaving 3 bases not matched to a gene. This CDR3 has 15 residues. From germline, CDR1 is SEHNR and CDR2 FQNEAQ (reference sequence). CDR3: CASSFLGQGTDTQYF. In DNA, the CDR3 is TGTGCCAGCAGCTTTTTGGGACAGGGGACAGATACGCAGTATTTT.

The chain combines TRBV28 with TRBJ1-4; D may be TRBD1 (6 bases). The germline V and J ends were trimmed by 7 bases and 7 bases, with 13 bases remaining between them. The CDR3 contains 13 residues. The V gene's germline CDR1 is MDHEN and CDR2 SYDVKM. This chain's CDR3 is CASTQGPFEKLFF. The CDR3 DNA reads TGTGCCAGCACACAGGGCCCATTTGAAAAACTGTTTTTT.

This rearrangement joins TRBV6-2 or TRBV6-3 to TRBJ2-1, with TRBD2 identical over 13 bases. Germline lookup yields CDR1 MNHEY and CDR2 SVGEGT. The CDR3 is made up of 17 amino acids. J lost 3 bases, V lost 0 bases, and 2 bases had no gene match. The CDR3 region has the DNA TGTGCCAGCAGTTACTCCGGGACTAGCGGGATCTACAATGAGCAGTTCTTC. Translated, it gives CASSYSGTSGIYNEQFF.

This rearrangement joins TRBV5-1 to TRBJ1-1; a possible D gene is TRBD1 (5 bases). This CDR3 is built from 14 residues. V gave up 3 bases and J gave up 0 bases, with 9 bases separating them. Germline V gene data show CDR1 as SGHRS and CDR2 as YFSETQ. The CDR3 nucleotides read TGCGCCAGCAGCTCGACAGCCCTGAACACTGAAGCTTTCTTT. Its translation: CASSSTALNTEAFF. The full variable domain, completed using reference TRBV5-1 and TRBJ1-1, is KAGVTQTPRYLIKTRGQQVTLSCSPISGHRSVSWYQQTPGQGLQFLFEYFSETQRNKGNFPGRFSGRQFSNSRSEMNVSTLELGDSALYLCASSSTALNTEAFFGQGTRLTVV.

The rearrangement links TRBV7-8 to TRBJ2-7; maybe TRBD1 (6 bases). V lost 0 bases to trimming and J lost 3 bases, with 9 bases between them. Germline loops: CDR1 SGHVS, CDR2 FQNEAQ. This CDR3 comprises 14 residues. CDR3 nucleotides: TGTGCCAGCAGCTTAGCGATAGGGGGCTACGAGCAGTACTTC. Amino acid sequence: CASSLAIGGYEQYF. Using reference TRBV7-8 and TRBJ2-7 for the parts outside the CDR3, the full variable domain is GAGVSQSPRYKVAKRGQDVALRCDPISGHVSLFWYQQALGQGPEFLTYFQNEAQLDKSGLPSDRFFAERPEGSVSTLKIQRTQQEDSAVYLCASSLAIGGYEQYFGPGTRLTVT.

The chain employs TRBV7-9 and TRBJ2-1; 7 nucleotides line up with TRBD2. Germline-derived CDR1 and CDR2 are SEHNR and FQNEAQ (reference sequence). J gave up 4 bases and V 5 bases, and 8 bases lay outside the gene matches. This CDR3 region has 15 residues. The CDR3 bases are TGTGCCAGCAGCCCGGGAGGATTAGCGTACAATGAGCAGTTCTTC. The encoded protein is CASSPGGLAYNEQFF.

V gene TRBV23-1 combines with J gene TRBJ2-7, with 12 bases fitting TRBD2. TRBV23-1 is designated an ORF whose function remains uncertain. The V gene end was trimmed by 0 bases and the J gene end by 0 bases; junction bases not matched to a gene: 12. The CDR3 runs 20 residues. The CDR3 DNA follows: TGCGCCAGCAGTCAATCGAGGCTAGCGGGAGGGCCCATCATCTCCTACGAGCAGTACTTC. Its translation is CASSQSRLAGGPIISYEQYF.

The chain employs TRBV3-1 (or the pseudogene TRBV3-2) and TRBJ1-1, with 10 positions matching TRBD1. Germline V CDR1 and CDR2: LGHDT, YNNKEL (reference sequence). The ends lost 4 bases at V and 4 bases at J; junction bases unmatched: 6. CDR3 length: 15 amino acids. For the CDR3, the DNA is TGTGCCAGCAGCCCAACGTGGACAGGGGGCACTGAAGCTTTCTTT. Translating it yields CASSPTWTGGTEAFF.

The V call is TRBV6-2 or TRBV6-3, the J call TRBJ1-2; D is ambiguous. Germline CDR1 reads MNHEY; CDR2 reads SVGEGT. There are 12 residues in the CDR3. Trimming stripped 4 bases from V and 5 bases from J, with 8 bases between. For the CDR3, the DNA is TGTGCCAGCAGTTTTTTGAGTTATGGCTACACCTTC. Amino acids: CASSFLSYGYTF.

This rearrangement joins TRBV28 to TRBJ1-2; 10 nucleotides line up with TRBD1. Germline CDR1 MDHEN, CDR2 SYDVKM. The J segment lost 4 bases and the V segment lost 5 bases, leaving 4 bases of the junction unmatched. The CDR3 runs to 14 residues. CDR3 DNA sequence: TGTGCCAGCAGTACGACAGGGGGCATCTATGGCTACACCTTC. Translating it yields CASSTTGGIYGYTF.

V gene TRBV4-1 combines with J gene TRBJ2-5; no reliable D call. V was clipped by 0 bases and J by 4 bases, with 12 bases between them. Germline V gene data show CDR1 as MGHRA and CDR2 as YSYEKL. The CDR3 covers 15 residues. CDR3 sequence: CASSQEAGSRETQYF. The CDR3 coding sequence is TGCGCCAGCAGCCAAGAGGCAGGCAGCCGAGAGACCCAGTACTTC.

V is TRBV2 and J is TRBJ2-2; the D gene is possibly TRBD2 (6 bases). The germline V gene has CDR1 SNHLY and CDR2 FYNNEI. V shed 10 bases and J shed 5 bases, with 20 bases lying between them. The CDR3 has 15 residues. The CDR3 loop reads CATGSGAEGTGELFF. The CDR3 region has the DNA TGTGCCACCGGATCCGGCGCGGAGGGGACCGGGGAGCTGTTTTTT.

V is TRBV5-1 and J is TRBJ1-1; 8 bases line up with TRBD1. The CDR3 has 14 residues. Germline trimming cut 4 bases from V and 6 bases from J; bases unmatched to any gene: 8. Germline loops: CDR1 SGHRS, CDR2 YFSETQ. The CDR3 bases are TGCGCCAGCAGCGCGCAGGGGGCAGGAGCTGAAGCTTTCTTT. Protein product: CASSAQGAGAEAFF.